The text below deals with one TCR beta chain. Its antigen is undetermined. The data stem from a study of siplizumab effects on memory and regulatory T cells. Sequencing used immunoSEQ multiplex PCR; TCRdb keeps in-frame clones, though not all of them. The sample records under 20,000 clones, roughly 51% being singletons. The cells of the mixed lymphocyte reaction underwent an approximately six-day coculture at 37°C. From germline, CDR1 is MNHEY and CDR2 SVGAGI. V was shortened by 2 bases and J by 2 bases, with 7 bases between the two germline ends. The CDR3 is 13 residues long. The sequencing input was CFSE-low (dividing) CD4+ T cells sorted from an allogeneic mixed lymphocyte reaction. The rearrangement joins TRBV6-5 to TRBJ2-7; D call uncertain. This TCR was sampled from a human donor in good health; the cells came from an allogeneic mixed lymphocyte reaction. CDR3 protein: CASSYITPYEQYF. The CDR3 coding sequence is TGTGCCAGCAGTTACATAACTCCCTACGAGCAGTACTTC.